One sample yielded the 32 T cell receptor beta chains listed below, sequenced in a study of blood T cell repertoires in COVID-19. Data came from immunoSEQ multiplex PCR; TCRdb stores just in-frame clones and leaves some out. Of about 330,000 clones in the sample, 75% to 90% are singletons; the top ten hold around 5%. What was sequenced was PBMCs or T cells enriched from blood (not recorded which). These receptors were collected from a man aged 25-45 years who had recovered from COVID-19.

The genes are TRBV3-1 (or the pseudogene TRBV3-2) and TRBJ2-7, with TRBD1 matching 8 bases. V dropped 4 bases and J dropped 5; count of bases not matched to a gene: 10. CDR1 is LGHDT and CDR2 is YNNKEL in the germline V gene (reference sequence). This CDR3 spans 15 amino acids. In nucleotides, the CDR3 is TGTGCCAGCAGCCTCCCAGGGGGCAAGTCCGACGAGCAGTACTTC. It codes for CASSLPGGKSDEQYF.

This chain uses TRBV10-3 with TRBJ2-2; 9 nucleotides align to TRBD1. Germline assignment: CDR1 ENHRY and CDR2 SYGVKD. The trim removed 6 bases at V and 7 bases at J, leaving 12 bases unmatched. This CDR3 comprises 16 residues. CDR3 coding DNA: TGTGCCATCAGCCCGGGACAGGGTTTTTCCGGCGGGGAGCTGTTTTTT. Amino acid sequence: CAISPGQGFSGGELFF.

The chain employs TRBV6-1 and TRBJ1-1; D ambiguous. V lost 1 base, J lost 7 bases, and 13 bases lay in between. CDR1 is MNHNS and CDR2 is SASEGT in the germline V gene. The CDR3 has 14 amino acids. In DNA form, the CDR3 reads TGTGCCAGCAGTGAAGGGACGGGCGGAGGTGAAGCTTTCTTT. Translation gives CASSEGTGGGEAFF.

The J gene is TRBJ2-7, the V gene TRBV3-1 (or the pseudogene TRBV3-2); 8 nucleotides agree with TRBD1. V shed 0 bases, J shed 6 bases, and the junction held 10 bases outside the gene matches. Germline assignment: CDR1 LGHDT and CDR2 YNNKEL (reference sequence). This CDR3 comprises 16 residues. CDR3 protein: CASSQDSGTGTPEQYF. In DNA, the CDR3 is TGTGCCAGCAGCCAAGACTCGGGGACAGGTACCCCCGAGCAGTACTTC.

The rearrangement links TRBV7-8 to TRBJ2-7; D gene unclear. Trimming took off 5 bases at V and 3 bases at J, with 5 bases between the two ends. The CDR3 contains 11 residues. Germline lookup yields CDR1 SGHVS and CDR2 FQNEAQ. The CDR3 coding sequence is TGTGCCAGCAGCCGATACTACGAGCAGTACTTC. This gives the protein CASSRYYEQYF.

The CDR3 loop reads CASSPRTSGYEQYF. The CDR3 region has the DNA TGTGCCAGCAGCCCCCGGACTAGCGGATACGAGCAGTACTTC. The chain uses TRBV7-6 and TRBJ2-7; TRBD2 matches at 10 bases. V lost 5 bases, J lost 4 bases, and 5 bases stayed unmatched. The CDR3 runs to 14 residues. The V gene's germline CDR1 is SGHVS and CDR2 FNYEAQ.

This chain connects TRBV9 to TRBJ2-3, with TRBD2 matching 8 bases. CDR3 length equals 17 residues. The germline gives CDR1 SGDLS, CDR2 YYNGEE. J lost 1 base, V lost 0 bases, and 7 bases had no gene match. The CDR3 nucleotides read TGTGCCAGCAGCGTAGGAGGGCGGGGGGATGGCACAGATACGCAGTATTTT. Protein product: CASSVGGRGDGTDTQYF.

This chain links TRBV19 with TRBJ1-1; D perhaps matches TRBD1 (6 bases). CDR1 is LNHDA, CDR2 SQIVND, per germline (reference sequence). This CDR3 contains 14 residues. The V end was cut by 3 bases, the J end by 4 bases, with 12 bases between. In nucleotides, the CDR3 is TGTGCCAGTAGTATTTATCAGGGGAGCACTGAAGCTTTCTTT. Protein: CASSIYQGSTEAFF.

This clone was detected once. This chain links TRBV5-1 with TRBJ1-1; the D is unclear. Germline CDR1 and CDR2: SGHRS and YFSETQ. Trimming took 4 bases from V and 1 from J, leaving 20 bases between them. CDR3 size: 17 residues. In nucleotides, the CDR3 is TGCGCCAGCAGCAAGTCAGGAACCCCTATGGGGAACACTGAAGCTTTCTTT. It encodes CASSKSGTPMGNTEAFF.

The genes are TRBV6-5 and TRBJ1-1; D is perhaps TRBD1 (6 bases). The CDR3 runs to 15 residues. The V and J ends lost 1 base and 3 bases respectively, with 12 bases between them. From germline, CDR1 is MNHEY and CDR2 SVGAGI. The CDR3 here is CASSYFSGGDTEAFF. The CDR3 DNA is TGTGCCAGCAGTTACTTTTCGGGGGGCGACACTGAAGCTTTCTTT.

A few counts support this clone. This rearrangement joins TRBV24-1 to TRBJ1-2; 7 nucleotides align to TRBD1. V gave up 1 base and J gave up 4 bases; unmatched junction bases: 8. The CDR3 has 16 residues. CDR1 is KGHDR, CDR2 SFDVKD, per germline. CDR3 bases: TGTGCCACCAGTGATTTCTACAGGGGAAAGGGCTATGGCTACACCTTC. Translation: CATSDFYRGKGYGYTF.

The V gene is TRBV6-5, the J gene TRBJ2-7; 7 nucleotides align to TRBD1. Germline assignment: CDR1 MNHEY and CDR2 SVGAGI. V dropped 7 bases and J dropped 6; count of bases not matched to a gene: 6. The CDR3 length is 12 residues. The CDR3 DNA follows: TGTGCCAGCAATAGGGACAGCCTCGAGCAGTACTTC. Its translation is CASNRDSLEQYF.

The J gene is TRBJ1-4, the V gene TRBV5-1; TRBD1 aligns across 7 bases. Germline CDR1 SGHRS, CDR2 YFSETQ. CDR3 length equals 15 residues. V lost 3 bases, J lost 3 bases, and 5 bases stayed unmatched. Here the CDR3 reads CASSWSRGANEKLFF. CDR3 nucleotides: TGCGCCAGCAGCTGGAGCAGGGGGGCTAATGAAAAACTGTTTTTT.

The J gene is TRBJ2-2, the V gene TRBV11-2; 7 nucleotides agree with TRBD1. This CDR3 has 16 residues. The ends lost 0 bases at V and 14 bases at J; junction bases unmatched: 15. Germline V CDR1 and CDR2: SGHAT, FQNNGV. The CDR3 loop is CASSLDHSVDRESLFF. CDR3 bases: TGTGCCAGCAGCTTAGATCACAGCGTCGACAGGGAGTCCCTGTTTTTT.

The genes are TRBV6-6 and TRBJ1-6, with 7 bases aligning to TRBD1. Germline loops: CDR1 MNHNY, CDR2 SVGAGI (reference sequence). The V and J ends lost 5 bases and 2 bases, in that order; junction bases with no gene match: 12. The CDR3 consists of 18 residues. DNA for the CDR3: TGTGCCAGCAGTCCCTCTCCCCCAGGACAGGCCTATAATTCACCCCTCCACTTT. It translates to CASSPSPPGQAYNSPLHF.

The chain recombines TRBV11-2 with TRBJ1-2; D remains ambiguous. Germline V lookup: CDR1 SGHAT, CDR2 FQNNGV. The CDR3 is made up of 13 amino acids. V was pared by 1 base and J by 3 bases, with 6 bases between. In nucleotides, the CDR3 is TGTGCCAGCAGCTTAGCTGCAGACTATGGCTACACCTTC. It translates to CASSLAADYGYTF. The full variable domain, rest sourced from reference TRBV11-2 and TRBJ1-2, is EAGVAQSPRYKIIEKRQSVAFWCNPISGHATLYWYQQILGQGPKLLIQFQNNGVVDDSQLPKDRFSAERLKGVDSTLKIQPAKLEDSAVYLCASSLAADYGYTFGSGTRLTVV.

V usage is TRBV11-3 and J usage is TRBJ2-5; a weak D match, TRBD2 (5 bases). The germline V gene has CDR1 SGHNT and CDR2 YENEEA. V was trimmed by 6 bases and J by 0 bases, leaving 8 bases between them. The CDR3 extends over 13 amino acids. The CDR3 nucleotides read TGTGCCAGCAGTCGGGGTAACCAAGAGACCCAGTACTTC. Translating gives CASSRGNQETQYF.

The CDR3 loop reads CASSQPPGQGAYEQYF. For the CDR3, the DNA is TGCGCCAGCAGTCAACCCCCGGGACAGGGGGCCTACGAGCAGTACTTC. The genes are TRBV23-1 and TRBJ2-7; 11 positions agree with TRBD1. TRBV23-1 is marked as an open reading frame, function uncertain. The CDR3 totals 16 residues. The J segment lost 2 bases and the V segment lost 2 bases, leaving 5 bases of the junction unmatched.

Turning to this clone: The same CDR3 arises from other DNA sequences in this sample as well. This chain links TRBV5-1 with TRBJ1-6; no clear D. The CDR3 loop spans 15 amino acids. The V end lost 0 bases, the J end lost 2 bases, and 6 bases lay between the germline ends. The germline CDR1 and CDR2 sequences are SGHRS and YFSETQ. CDR3: CASSLDSPYNSPLHF. CDR3 coding DNA: TGCGCCAGCAGCTTGGACAGCCCCTATAATTCACCCCTCCACTTT.

V gene TRBV5-4 combines with J gene TRBJ2-7; the match to TRBD1 covers 7 bases. The CDR3 extends over 16 amino acids. V lost 5 bases to trimming and J lost 0 bases; unmatched junction nucleotides: 11. Germline lookup yields CDR1 SGHNT and CDR2 YYREEE (reference sequence). CDR3 bases: TGTGCCAGCAGTCCCTCCCCGGGACAGAGCTCCTACGAGCAGTACTTC. Its protein is CASSPSPGQSSYEQYF.

This clone occurred once. The rearrangement links TRBV6-5 to TRBJ2-7, with 11 bases that match TRBD1. This CDR3 comprises 15 residues. Germline loops: CDR1 MNHEY, CDR2 SVGAGI. The junction had 7 bases not matched to a gene; V was cut back by 6 bases and J by 3 bases. The CDR3 loop is CASSQTGTGGYEQYF. The CDR3 DNA follows: TGTGCCAGCAGCCAAACCGGGACAGGGGGCTACGAGCAGTACTTC.

The V call is TRBV15, the J call TRBJ1-5, with TRBD1 identical over 8 bases. The CDR3 consists of 12 residues. Per germline, CDR1 LNHNV and CDR2 YYDKDF (reference sequence). The CDR3, as DNA: TGTGCTTACAGACAGGGGAGTCAGCCCCAGCATTTT. Its protein is CAYRQGSQPQHF.

On this clone: Distinct nucleotide sequences in the sample also encode this CDR3. V gene TRBV18 combines with J gene TRBJ1-6; 10 bases line up with TRBD1. There are 14 residues in the CDR3. Germline-derived CDR1 and CDR2 are KGHSH and LQKENI. The J segment lost 10 bases and the V segment lost 3 bases, leaving 3 bases of the junction unmatched. The CDR3: CASSPGQGGSPLHF. The CDR3 coding sequence is TGTGCCAGCTCACCCGGACAGGGGGGATCACCCCTCCACTTT. Full variable domain (remainder filled in from reference TRBV18 and TRBJ1-6): NAGVMQNPRHLVRRRGQEARLRCSPMKGHSHVYWYRQLPEEGLKFMVYLQKENIIDESGMPKERFSAEFPKEGPSILRIQQVVRGDSAAYFCASSPGQGGSPLHFGNGTRLTVT.

V usage is TRBV19 and J usage is TRBJ2-5, with 14 bases lining up with TRBD2. The ends lost 6 bases at V and 4 bases at J; junction bases unmatched: 10. Germline CDR1 is LNHDA and CDR2 is SQIVND (reference sequence). The CDR3 has 17 amino acids. Written as DNA, the CDR3 is TGTGCCAGTAGCTACCGACTAGCGGGGGGGCCGGGAGAGACCCAGTACTTC. It translates to CASSYRLAGGPGETQYF.

The V and J genes are TRBV4-2 and TRBJ1-4, with 8 bases identical to TRBD1. V shed 0 bases and J 8 bases; nucleotides not matched to a gene: 8. Germline CDR1 LGHNA, CDR2 YNFKEQ. The CDR3 has 16 residues. CDR3 in amino acids: CASSQEDRGVREKLFF. CDR3 sequence (DNA): TGTGCCAGCAGCCAAGAAGACAGGGGAGTAAGGGAAAAACTGTTTTTT.

The chain recombines TRBV2 with TRBJ1-5; unclear D gene. Per germline, CDR1 SNHLY and CDR2 FYNNEI. Trimming took off 6 bases at V and 0 bases at J, with 15 bases between the two ends. The CDR3 consists of 16 residues. The CDR3 region is CASRGRTGDSNQPQHF. CDR3 coding DNA: TGTGCCAGCAGGGGAAGGACGGGAGATAGCAATCAGCCCCAGCATTTT.

CDR3 protein: CASSQARTGFNSPLHF. CDR3 in DNA: TGTGCCAGCAGCCAAGCGCGGACAGGGTTTAATTCACCCCTCCACTTT. J is TRBJ1-6 and V is TRBV14; TRBD1 matches 8 bases. The trim removed 1 base at V and 6 bases at J, leaving 5 bases unmatched. The CDR3 contains 16 residues. Germline loops: CDR1 SGHDN, CDR2 FVKESK.

The chain has TRBV7-2 and TRBJ2-5, with 11 bases fitting TRBD2. V lost 3 bases and J lost 4; bases outside the gene matches: 4. CDR1 is SGHTA and CDR2 is FQGNSA in the germline V gene. The CDR3 has 15 amino acids. CDR3 region: CASSFYSGGGETQYF. For the CDR3, the DNA is TGTGCCAGCAGCTTCTATAGCGGGGGGGGAGAGACCCAGTACTTC.

This chain uses TRBV23-1 with TRBJ1-2; 7 bases are a match to TRBD1. TRBV23-1 is placed among ORFs of uncertain function. CDR3 length: 19 amino acids. With 2 bases clipped from V and 1 base from J, the junction kept 16 bases outside the gene matches. CDR3 region: CASSQPPSGQLSFNYGYTF. The CDR3 DNA reads TGCGCCAGCAGTCAACCCCCCTCGGGACAGCTCTCTTTTAACTATGGCTACACCTTC.

About this clone: An end of the junction does not agree with germline; a read error may underlie this. This chain joins TRBV2 and TRBJ1-4; D call uncertain. CDR1 and CDR2 (germline): SNHLY, FYNNEI. The CDR3 is made up of 10 amino acids. The CDR3 DNA is TGTGCCAGCAGTGAGGTACAGTTGCGTTTT. It yields the protein CASSEVQLRF.

This chain links TRBV7-9 with TRBJ2-7; possible D gene TRBD1, 5 bases. V was trimmed by 2 bases and J by 5 bases, leaving 13 bases between them. Germline-derived CDR1 and CDR2 are SEHNR and FQNEAQ (reference sequence). The CDR3 consists of 14 residues. The CDR3 sequence is CASSLKRGAHEQYF. CDR3 nucleotide sequence: TGTGCCAGCAGCTTAAAAAGGGGTGCCCACGAGCAGTACTTC.

V is TRBV27 and J is TRBJ1-6; 10 bases align to TRBD1. The CDR3 runs 16 residues. CDR1 and CDR2 from the germline V gene are MNHEY and SMNVEV (reference sequence). Germline trimming cut 5 bases from V and 9 bases from J; bases unmatched to any gene: 10. The DNA for the CDR3 is TGTGCCAGCAGTAAGTGGGACAGGGGCGAGGTTTCACCCCTCCACTTT. This codes for CASSKWDRGEVSPLHF.